This T cell receptor (beta chain) was obtained from a study of shared clonotypes between healthy human individuals. Study-wide context: Every donor yielded three CD4 naive, three CD4 memory, two CD8 naive and one CD8 memory plate.

Donors were Caucasian adults residing in Nashville, Tennessee, USA. The input for sorted-subset replicate PCRs was around 0.2 ug DNA, around 30,000 T cell genomes. Measured with immunoSEQ multiplex PCR; TCRdb has only the in-frame clones, and not every one. The sample records some 2 million clones, about 95% being singletons. The germline V gene has CDR1 ENHRY and CDR2 SYGVKD. The junction had 11 bases not matched to a gene; V was cut back by 0 bases and J by 5 bases. This CDR3 is 17 amino acids long. Sequences were obtained from naive CD4+ T cells sorted from blood. As for subset: CD45RA+ positively selected. The genes are TRBV10-3 and TRBJ1-1, with TRBD1 identical over 8 bases. This TCR came from a man between 18 and 35 years old in good health. The CDR3 loop is CAISESRGGQGRTEAFF. The CDR3 bases are TGTGCCATCAGTGAGTCGAGGGGAGGACAGGGACGAACTGAAGCTTTCTTT.